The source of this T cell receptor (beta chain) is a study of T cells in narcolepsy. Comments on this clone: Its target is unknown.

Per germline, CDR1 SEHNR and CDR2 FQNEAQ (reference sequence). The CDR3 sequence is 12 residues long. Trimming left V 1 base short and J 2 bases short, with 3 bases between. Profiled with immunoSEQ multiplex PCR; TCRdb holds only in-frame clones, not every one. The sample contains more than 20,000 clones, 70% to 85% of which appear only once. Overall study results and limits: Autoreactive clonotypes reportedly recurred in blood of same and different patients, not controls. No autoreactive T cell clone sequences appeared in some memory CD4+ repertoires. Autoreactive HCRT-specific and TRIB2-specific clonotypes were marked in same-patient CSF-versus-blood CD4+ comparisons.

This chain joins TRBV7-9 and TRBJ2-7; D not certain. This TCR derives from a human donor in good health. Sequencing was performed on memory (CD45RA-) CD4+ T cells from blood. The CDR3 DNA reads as TGTGCCAGCAGCTTAGGGACCTACGAGCAGTACTTC. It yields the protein CASSLGTYEQYF.